This T cell receptor (beta chain) was found in a study of cytomegalovirus exposure and HLA in healthy donors. Generated by immunoSEQ multiplex PCR, the TCRdb table keeps only in-frame clones and is missing some. This sample has about 110,000 clones, with 90% to 97% found just once. Regarding the study as a whole: In vitro experiments confirmed that three CMV-associated chains were specific for CMV antigens.

Turning to this clone: Its antigen remains unidentified.

This TCR was sampled from a woman aged 18-29 years in good health and CMV-seronegative. The sequenced sample consisted of PBMCs.

The CDR3 nucleotides are TGTGCCAGCAGTCCTATCCTCGGGGGGGGCGAGCAGTACTTC. This translates into CASSPILGGGEQYF. The V call is TRBV27, the J call TRBJ2-7; TRBD2 agrees at 8 bases. The trim removed 5 bases at V and 6 bases at J, leaving 9 bases unmatched. This CDR3 has 14 amino acids. The V gene's germline CDR1 is MNHEY and CDR2 SMNVEV (reference sequence).